This record concerns one TCR beta chain sequence. Its specificity is unknown. The sample comes from a study of cytomegalovirus exposure and HLA in healthy donors. Germline V lookup: CDR1 SNHLY, CDR2 FYNNEI. The CDR3 totals 18 residues. After removal of 5 bases from V and 2 bases from J, the junction contained 9 bases not matched to a gene. Overall study results and limits: When analyzed later, a missense DCLRE1C variant was found to be linked to TCR beta V- and J-gene trimming.

PCR employed 60 Vbeta and 13 Jbeta primers. Sequencing used immunoSEQ multiplex PCR; TCRdb keeps in-frame clones, though not all of them. This sample has 110,000 or so clones, with around 70% found just once. The source of this sequence is a middle-aged woman in good health and CMV-seropositive. Sequencing input: PBMCs. The J gene is TRBJ2-6, the V gene TRBV2; 10 bases are a match to TRBD1. The CDR3 loop is CASSRLTGGGTGANVLTF. The CDR3 nucleotides are TGTGCCAGCAGTCGATTGACAGGGGGCGGCACTGGGGCCAACGTCCTGACTTTC.